Below, 22 T cell receptor beta chains from the same sample are listed, as sequenced in a study of blood T cell repertoires in COVID-19. The assay was immunoSEQ multiplex PCR, and TCRdb's table has in-frame clones only and misses some. This table holds approximately 120,000 clones, about nine tenths found once. The sequenced material came from peripheral blood. The receptors shown here come from a human donor in a cohort sampled during active COVID-19.

V and J are TRBV7-3 and TRBJ1-2; 7 nucleotides agree with TRBD1. V lost 5 bases, J lost 8 bases, and 8 bases stayed unmatched. This CDR3 contains 13 residues. Germline CDR1 and CDR2: SGHTA and FQGTGA. The CDR3 bases are TGTGCCAGCAGCCCGGGGACAGCATGGGGCTACACCTTC. Amino acids: CASSPGTAWGYTF.

The gene calls are TRBV5-4 and TRBJ1-2; 7 nucleotides agree with TRBD1. Germline V gene data show CDR1 as SGHNT and CDR2 as YYREEE (reference sequence). There are 16 residues in the CDR3. V lost 4 bases to trimming and J lost 8 bases; unmatched junction nucleotides: 17. CDR3 sequence (DNA): TGTGCCAGCAGCCGAACCCCGGGACAGCGGCCCGGCGGCTACACCTTC. It is translated as CASSRTPGQRPGGYTF.

The chain is built from TRBV29-1 and TRBJ2-3; possible D gene TRBD1, 6 bases. CDR1 is SQVTM and CDR2 is ANQGSEA in the germline V gene. V dropped 6 bases and J dropped 5 bases, with 21 bases sitting between them. The CDR3 contains 15 residues. The CDR3 DNA sequence: TGCAGCGTCGAATGGGGCCACAGGGAGATAGATACGCAGTATTTT. It specifies CSVEWGHREIDTQYF.

This clone was detected only once. The gene calls are TRBV5-4 and TRBJ2-3, with D possibly being TRBD2 (5 bases). Germline-derived CDR1 and CDR2 are SGHNT and YYREEE (reference sequence). Trimming cost V 4 bases and J 5 bases, with 11 bases left between them. The CDR3 has 13 amino acids. CDR3 nucleotides: TGTGCCAGCAGCCAGGACGGGAAAGATACGCAGTATTTT. The encoded protein is CASSQDGKDTQYF.

V is TRBV19 and J is TRBJ2-7; 12 bases fit TRBD2. The CDR3 loop spans 17 amino acids. J was trimmed by 4 bases and V by 4 bases; bases with no gene match: 11. Germline V CDR1 and CDR2: LNHDA, SQIVND (reference sequence). CDR3 sequence: CASSKEPTSGSLYEQYF. CDR3 DNA: TGTGCCAGTAGTAAGGAGCCGACTAGCGGGAGTCTATACGAGCAGTACTTC. The full variable domain, rest sourced from reference TRBV19 and TRBJ2-7, is DGGITQSPKYLFRKEGQNVTLSCEQNLNHDAMYWYRQDPGQGLRLIYYSQIVNDFQKGDIAEGYSVSREKKESFPLTVTSAQKNPTAFYLCASSKEPTSGSLYEQYFGPGTRLTVT.

In this sample, this clone turned up once. The rearrangement uses TRBV18 and TRBJ2-1, with a possible D match to TRBD2 (5 bases). Germline V gene sequence: CDR1 KGHSH, CDR2 LQKENI. The CDR3 is 16 amino acids. V was clipped by 5 bases and J by 8 bases, with 22 bases between them. CDR3 protein: CASSAAERATVDEQFF. Written as DNA, the CDR3 is TGTGCCAGCTCAGCCGCCGAGAGGGCTACCGTCGATGAGCAGTTCTTC.

The V call is TRBV11-2, the J call TRBJ2-1; D gene uncertain. V lost 1 base, J lost 12 bases, and 7 bases lay in between. The length of the CDR3 is 11 residues. Per germline, CDR1 SGHAT and CDR2 FQNNGV. Here the CDR3 reads CASSLGYRQFF. CDR3 coding DNA: TGTGCCAGCAGCTTAGGCTATAGGCAGTTCTTC.

The chain links TRBV19 to TRBJ2-3, with D possibly TRBD2 on 5 matching bases. CDR1 and CDR2 from the germline V gene are LNHDA and SQIVND (reference sequence). Trimming stripped 2 bases from V and 1 base from J, with 13 bases between. The CDR3 has 16 amino acids. CDR3 residues: CASSITGSTRTDTQYF. The CDR3 DNA reads as TGTGCCAGTAGTATAACGGGAAGCACTCGCACAGATACGCAGTATTTT.

This chain uses TRBV5-1 with TRBJ2-1, with a possible D match to TRBD2 (6 bases). Germline CDR1 is SGHRS and CDR2 is YFSETQ. V dropped 1 base and J dropped 4 bases, with 15 bases sitting between them. The CDR3 spans 16 residues. The CDR3 protein is CASSLYGGTPYNEQFF. The DNA for the CDR3 is TGCGCCAGCAGCTTGTATGGCGGGACCCCTTACAATGAGCAGTTCTTC.

The V call is TRBV6-6, the J call TRBJ1-1; D is possibly TRBD1 (6 bases). V was cut by 6 bases and J by 1 base, with 12 bases left in between. This CDR3 contains 14 residues. CDR1 and CDR2 (germline): MNHNY, SVGAGI (reference sequence). The CDR3 spells CASSRTAKNTEAFF. Here the CDR3 DNA reads TGTGCCAGCAGCCGGACAGCTAAGAACACTGAAGCTTTCTTT.

The J gene is TRBJ2-3, the V gene TRBV7-6; D is possibly TRBD2 (5 bases). The length of the CDR3 is 13 residues. V was cut by 4 bases and J by 3 bases, with 8 bases left in between. Germline assignment: CDR1 SGHVS and CDR2 FNYEAQ. In DNA form, the CDR3 reads TGTGCCAGCAGCTCTCGGGATACAGATACGCAGTATTTT. Its protein is CASSSRDTDTQYF.

V is TRBV6-5 and J is TRBJ1-4, with TRBD1 matching over 8 bases. V shed 5 bases, J shed 4 bases, and the junction held 6 bases outside the gene matches. The CDR3 is 15 amino acids. CDR1 is MNHEY and CDR2 is SVGAGI in the germline V gene. The CDR3 sequence: CASSNGQGSNEKLFF. For the CDR3, the DNA is TGTGCCAGCAGTAACGGACAGGGTAGTAATGAAAAACTGTTTTTT.

The rearrangement joins TRBV5-1 to TRBJ2-7; TRBD2 aligns across 11 bases. Germline loops: CDR1 SGHRS, CDR2 YFSETQ. The V gene end was trimmed by 5 bases and the J gene end by 5 bases; junction bases not matched to a gene: 6. This CDR3 is built from 14 residues. The CDR3 spells CASRSGTSGNEQYF. The CDR3 DNA follows: TGCGCCAGCAGGTCCGGGACTAGCGGAAACGAGCAGTACTTC.

V usage is TRBV25-1 and J usage is TRBJ2-5; D is uncertain. The CDR3 totals 11 residues. V was shortened by 4 bases and J by 5 bases, with 5 bases between the two germline ends. CDR1 is MGHDK and CDR2 is SYGVNS in the germline V gene. The CDR3, as DNA: TGTGCCAGCAGTGTTGCGGAGACCCAGTACTTC. Its translation: CASSVAETQYF.

The chain carries TRBV4-1 and TRBJ2-7, with 7 bases identical to TRBD2. The CDR3 length is 16 residues. After removal of 0 bases from V and 0 bases from J, the junction contained 5 bases not matched to a gene. CDR1 and CDR2 (germline): MGHRA, YSYEKL. This chain's CDR3 is CASSQDGRVGSYEQYF. The CDR3 bases are TGCGCCAGCAGCCAAGATGGGAGGGTTGGCTCCTACGAGCAGTACTTC.

The V call is TRBV7-2, the J call TRBJ2-7; no clear D gene. V was trimmed by 5 bases and J by 9 bases, leaving 17 bases between them. CDR3 length equals 13 residues. Germline V gene sequence: CDR1 SGHTA, CDR2 FQGNSA. The CDR3 region has the DNA TGTGCCAGCAGCCACAGCCCCCCGCCCGGGCAGTACTTC. The encoded protein is CASSHSPPPGQYF.

This chain connects TRBV14 to TRBJ1-2; 11 nucleotides align to TRBD1. CDR1 is SGHDN, CDR2 FVKESK, per germline. The CDR3 sequence is 16 residues long. Trimming removed 0 bases from V and 4 bases from J; junction bases left unmatched: 4. This chain's CDR3 is CASSQDRTGGPYGYTF. The DNA of the CDR3 is TGTGCCAGCAGCCAAGATAGGACAGGGGGCCCCTATGGCTACACCTTC.

The CDR3 sequence: CASTFRNGYNEQFF. In nucleotides, the CDR3 is TGTGCCAGCACCTTTAGAAACGGCTACAATGAGCAGTTCTTC. This chain links TRBV11-2 with TRBJ2-1; no reliable D call. The germline gives CDR1 SGHAT, CDR2 FQNNGV. The CDR3 length is 14 residues. Trimming removed 7 bases from V and 3 bases from J, with 13 bases in between.

The chain recombines TRBV7-9 with TRBJ2-4; tentative D call: TRBD2 (5 bases). Germline V CDR1 and CDR2: SEHNR, FQNEAQ (reference sequence). V lost 5 bases, J lost 0 bases, and 8 bases lay in between. This CDR3 spans 14 amino acids. The DNA of the CDR3 is TGTGCCAGCAGCGCAGGACTAGCCAAAAACATTCAGTACTTC. It yields the protein CASSAGLAKNIQYF.

This clone was recorded only once. This sequence joins TRBV5-1 and TRBJ1-1; D remains unclear. The germline V gene has CDR1 SGHRS and CDR2 YFSETQ. Trimming cost V 0 bases and J 1 base, with 10 bases left between them. This CDR3 is built from 15 residues. The CDR3 DNA is TGCGCCAGCAGCTTGGAGGGCGCGGGGAACACTGAAGCTTTCTTT. It encodes CASSLEGAGNTEAFF.

This clone was counted once. V is TRBV10-3 and J is TRBJ2-1; 11 bases are shared with TRBD2. V gave up 4 bases and J gave up 6 bases; unmatched junction bases: 5. The CDR3 loop spans 15 amino acids. Germline V CDR1 and CDR2: ENHRY, SYGVKD. The CDR3 bases are TGTGCCATCAGTGGTACCCTAGCGGGGGGCAATGAGCAGTTCTTC. Translating it yields CAISGTLAGGNEQFF.

V and J are TRBV7-2 and TRBJ2-7; D is unclear. V was clipped by 2 bases and J by 2 bases, with 10 bases between them. Per the germline V gene, CDR1 is SGHTA and CDR2 is FQGNSA. The CDR3 has 14 amino acids. Here the CDR3 reads CASSLMSVTYEQYF. CDR3 sequence (DNA): TGTGCCAGCAGCTTAATGTCAGTCACCTACGAGCAGTACTTC. Full variable domain (remainder filled in from reference TRBV7-2 and TRBJ2-7): GAGVSQSPSNKVTEKGKDVELRCDPISGHTALYWYRQSLGQGLEFLIYFQGNSAPDKSGLPSDRFSAERTGGSVSTLTIQRTQQEDSAVYLCASSLMSVTYEQYFGPGTRLTVT.